This T cell receptor beta chain derives from a study of T cell responses to AZD1222 COVID-19 vaccine. Study results and caveats: Repertoires were obtained only post-peak T cell response.

With respect to this clone: Its antigen is unknown.

Germline lookup yields CDR1 LGHNT and CDR2 FRNRAP. V shed 5 bases and J shed 10 bases, with 14 bases lying between them. The CDR3 loop spans 12 amino acids. Method: immunoSEQ multiplex PCR; TCRdb's copy keeps in-frame clones and lacks some. The table has 75,000 to 90,000 clones, more than 85% seen once. The chain uses TRBV12-5 and TRBJ1-1; D is possibly TRBD1 (5 bases). The sequence came from an adult in good health. The material was peripheral blood, obtained on day 0 of AZD1222 vaccination. The CDR3 bases are TGTGCTAGTGGTCCAGACAGAAGCTCAGCTTTCTTT. Translating it yields CASGPDRSSAFF.